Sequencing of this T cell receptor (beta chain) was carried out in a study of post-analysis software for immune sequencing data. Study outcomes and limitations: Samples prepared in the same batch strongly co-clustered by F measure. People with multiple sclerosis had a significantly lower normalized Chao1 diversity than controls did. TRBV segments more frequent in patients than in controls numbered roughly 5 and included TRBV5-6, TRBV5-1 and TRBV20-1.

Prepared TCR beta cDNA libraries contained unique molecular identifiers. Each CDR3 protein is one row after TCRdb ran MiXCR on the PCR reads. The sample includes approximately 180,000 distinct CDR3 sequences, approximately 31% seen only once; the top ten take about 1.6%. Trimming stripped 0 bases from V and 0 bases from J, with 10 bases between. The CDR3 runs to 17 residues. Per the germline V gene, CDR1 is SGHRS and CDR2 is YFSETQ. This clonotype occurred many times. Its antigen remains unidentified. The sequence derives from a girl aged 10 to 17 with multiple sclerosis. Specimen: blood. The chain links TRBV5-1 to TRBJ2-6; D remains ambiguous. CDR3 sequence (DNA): TGCGCCAGCAGCTTGGGTAGGGCGAGCTCTGGGGCCAACGTCCTGACTTTC. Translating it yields CASSLGRASSGANVLTF.